A selection of T cell receptor beta chains follows, all from one sample in a study of identical twins. Each CDR3 protein gets one entry after TCRdb re-called the 5' RACE reads with MiXCR. This table holds a few hundred thousand distinct CDR3 sequences, over 8.5% found once. These same data were also listed under a study on yellow fever vaccine responses in identical twins.

The material sequenced was CD8+ T cells sorted from blood. The receptors were sampled from a woman in her late teens or twenties in good health. Both conserved end residues are part of each CDR3. The D gene is left open where the match is weak. Not every row has a clone size; where given, it reads once, few, many or a size class.

v_gene	d_gene	j_gene	abundance	CDR3nt	CDR3aa
TRBV3-1	NA	TRBJ2-7	many	TGTGCCAGCAGCACACAAGAACCGTTCGAGTCTGGGAGCCCCTACGAGCAGTACTTC	CASSTQEPFESGSPYEQYF
TRBV30	NA	TRBJ2-3	few	TGTGCCTGGAGTGTACTAGGGGTCACAGATACGCAGTATTTT	CAWSVLGVTDTQYF
TRBV4-2	TRBD2	TRBJ2-3	many	TGTGCCAGCAGCCTGGGGGCGACTAGCGGGAGCGCAGATACGCAGTATTTT	CASSLGATSGSADTQYF
TRBV2	TRBD1	TRBJ1-5	NA	TGTGCCAGCAGTCCCCGGACAGGGGCGCAGGTTATTGATCAGCCCCAGCATTTT	CASSPRTGAQVIDQPQHF
TRBV7-6	NA	TRBJ2-1	few	TGTGCCAGCAGCTCGACAGGCCTAGCGGTGTACAATGAGCAGTTCTTC	CASSSTGLAVYNEQFF
TRBV12-3/TRBV12-4	NA	TRBJ2-2	many	TGTGCCAGCATGGATCACAGGGAGTCTTTTACCGGGGAGCTGTTTTTT	CASMDHRESFTGELFF
TRBV29-1	NA	TRBJ2-1	many	TGCAGCGTTGAAGCACCTAGCGATCGCTCCTACAATGAGCAGTTCTTC	CSVEAPSDRSYNEQFF
TRBV6-1	TRBD2	TRBJ2-3	many	TGTGCCAGCACCCACGGTGGGGGGGTGGGTGCACACGCTGATACGCAGTATTTT	CASTHGGGVGAHADTQYF
TRBV4-1	TRBD1	TRBJ1-1	many	TGCGCCAGCAGCCAAGGGATAGGGACAGGCACTGAAGCTTTCTTT	CASSQGIGTGTEAFF
TRBV4-1	NA	TRBJ2-2	NA	TGCGCCAGCAGCCAAGAGGGGAGCGCCGGGGAGCTGTTTTTT	CASSQEGSAGELFF
TRBV3-1	NA	TRBJ2-4	many	TGTGCCAGCAGCCAAGCAACGGGACCAGAAAACATTCAGTACTTC	CASSQATGPENIQYF
TRBV7-6	TRBD2	TRBJ2-1	few	TGTGCCAGCAGCTTAGTACTAGCGGGAGGGCGTCATAGCAATGAGCAGTTCTTC	CASSLVLAGGRHSNEQFF
TRBV10-1	NA	TRBJ2-3	NA	TGCGCCAGCAGTGAAATAGCGGGCACAGATACGCAGTATTTT	CASSEIAGTDTQYF
TRBV6-5	TRBD1	TRBJ2-7	many	TGTGCCAGCAGTTACTCGAGGACAGGATACTACGAGCAGTACTTC	CASSYSRTGYYEQYF
TRBV12-3/TRBV12-4	TRBD2	TRBJ2-1	many	TGTGCCAGCACCGGATTAGCGGGGTTCGTCGATGAGCAGTTCTTC	CASTGLAGFVDEQFF
TRBV29-1	NA	TRBJ2-7	many	TGCAGCGGAGCTATACAGGGTTACGAGCAGTACTTC	CSGAIQGYEQYF
TRBV12-3/TRBV12-4	NA	TRBJ2-7	many	TGTGCCAGCAGTTTCACGATCCGTTACGAGCAGTACTTC	CASSFTIRYEQYF
TRBV20-1	NA	TRBJ1-5	many	TGCAGTGCTTCGGGCGGTCAGCCCCAGCATTTT	CSASGGQPQHF
TRBV6-1	TRBD1	TRBJ1-6	many	TGTGCCAGCAGTGAAGACAGGGGTTTGGAAGATTCACCCCTCCACTTT	CASSEDRGLEDSPLHF
TRBV7-2	NA	TRBJ2-7	NA	TGTGCCAGCAGCTTAACTTCAGGGAGCGAGCAGTACTTC	CASSLTSGSEQYF
TRBV7-8	NA	TRBJ2-1	few	TGTGCCAGCGAAAAACAGGGAAACCCCCACAATGAGCAGTTCTTC	CASEKQGNPHNEQFF
TRBV29-1	TRBD2	TRBJ2-1	many	TGCAGCGTTGAGCCCTCCGGACTAGCGGACTACAATGAGCAGTTCTTC	CSVEPSGLADYNEQFF
TRBV12-3/TRBV12-4	NA	TRBJ2-7	NA	TGTGCCAGCAGTTCGGGACCACCACGATTCTCAGGACAGTACTTC	CASSSGPPRFSGQYF